This TCR beta chain was documented in a study of T-cell reconstitution after alpha-beta-depleted transplantation in children. Unique molecular identifiers were incorporated during preparation of the TCRbeta library. One entry per CDR3 protein results from TCRdb running MiXCR on the PCR reads. The sample has 450,000 to 600,000 distinct CDR3 sequences, about 16% seen once. Germline assignment: CDR1 SGHKS and CDR2 YYEKEE (reference sequence). Trimming cost V 3 bases and J 0 bases; bases outside gene matches: 8. CDR3 length: 18 residues. This clonotype has only a few counts. The sequenced sample was PBMCs from the stem cell graft donor, obtained from the stem cell graft. J is TRBJ2-6 and V is TRBV5-5, with TRBD1 matching 8 bases. The source of this sequence is a human donor who donated a stem cell graft to a child with acute lymphoblastic leukemia. In nucleotides, the CDR3 is TGTGCCAGCAGCTCCCCGGGACAGGATATCTCTGGGGCCAACGTCCTGACTTTC. Translation: CASSSPGQDISGANVLTF.